This section outlines one T cell receptor beta chain sequence together with its context. Generated by immunoSEQ multiplex PCR, the TCRdb table keeps only in-frame clones and is missing some. Here the sample spans about 2,600 clones, approximately 25% being singletons. The CDR3 length is 13 residues. V was pared by 6 bases and J by 2 bases, with 11 bases between. Germline assignment: CDR1 LNHDA and CDR2 SQIVND (reference sequence). The data were obtained in a study of T cells in localized non-small cell lung cancer. This TCR derives from a woman aged 35 to 75 with stage I lung adenocarcinoma. V and J are TRBV19 and TRBJ2-7; no firm D call. Sample: lung tumor tissue, taken before any cancer treatment. The CDR3 DNA reads as TGTGCCAGTAGGAGGACCGCAGCCTACGAGCAGTACTTC. It is translated as CASRRTAAYEQYF.